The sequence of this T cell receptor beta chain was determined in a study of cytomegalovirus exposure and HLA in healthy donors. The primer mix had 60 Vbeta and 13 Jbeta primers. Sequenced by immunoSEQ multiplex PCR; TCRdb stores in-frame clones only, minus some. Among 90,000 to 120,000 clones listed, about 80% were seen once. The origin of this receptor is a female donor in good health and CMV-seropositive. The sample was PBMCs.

CDR3 region: CASSLARQGGEKLFF. The CDR3 DNA reads TGTGCCAGCAGCTTGGCCAGACAGGGGGGTGAGAAACTGTTTTTT. The genes are TRBV5-4 and TRBJ1-4; 9 nucleotides line up with TRBD1. Germline CDR1 is SGHNT and CDR2 is YYREEE (reference sequence). The CDR3 consists of 15 residues. J lost 11 bases, V lost 0 bases, and 8 bases had no gene match.